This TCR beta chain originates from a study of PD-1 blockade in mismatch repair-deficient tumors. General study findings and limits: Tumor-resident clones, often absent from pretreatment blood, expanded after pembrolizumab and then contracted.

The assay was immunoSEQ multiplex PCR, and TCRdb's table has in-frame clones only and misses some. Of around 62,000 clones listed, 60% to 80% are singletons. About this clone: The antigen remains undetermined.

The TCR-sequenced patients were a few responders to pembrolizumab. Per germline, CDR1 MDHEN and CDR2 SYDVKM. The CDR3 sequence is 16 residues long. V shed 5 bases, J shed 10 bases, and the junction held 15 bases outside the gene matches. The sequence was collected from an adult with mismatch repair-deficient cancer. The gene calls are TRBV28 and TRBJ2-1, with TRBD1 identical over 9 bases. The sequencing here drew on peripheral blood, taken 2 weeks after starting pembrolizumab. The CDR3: CASSLLSGTGLGEQFF. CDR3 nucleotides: TGTGCCAGCAGTCTCCTGTCCGGGACAGGGTTAGGGGAGCAGTTCTTC.